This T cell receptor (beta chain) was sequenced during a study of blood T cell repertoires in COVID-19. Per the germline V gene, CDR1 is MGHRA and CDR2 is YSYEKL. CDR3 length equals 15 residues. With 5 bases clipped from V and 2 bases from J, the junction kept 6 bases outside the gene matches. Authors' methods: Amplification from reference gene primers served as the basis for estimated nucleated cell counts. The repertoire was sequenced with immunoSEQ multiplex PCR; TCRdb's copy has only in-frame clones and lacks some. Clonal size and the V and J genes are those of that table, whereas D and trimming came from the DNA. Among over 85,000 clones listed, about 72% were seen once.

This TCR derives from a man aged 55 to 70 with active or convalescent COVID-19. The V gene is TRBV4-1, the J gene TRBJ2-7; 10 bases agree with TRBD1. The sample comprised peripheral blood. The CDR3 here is CASSEAGTGAYEQYF. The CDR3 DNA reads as TGCGCCAGCAGCGAAGCCGGGACAGGGGCCTACGAGCAGTACTTC.